This is a list of T cell receptor beta chains from one sample in a study of blood T cell repertoires in COVID-19. TCRdb's table, derived via immunoSEQ multiplex PCR, lists solely in-frame clones and lacks some. The table shows 70,000 to 85,000 clones, with around 83% occurring only once. Sequenced input: peripheral blood. These receptors were taken from a human donor in a cohort sampled during active COVID-19. CDR3s include the opening cysteine and the closing phenylalanine or tryptophan. Each record gives: clone size, V gene, J gene, D gene, CDR3 protein, CDR3 DNA. A D gene is named only where the DNA matches it firmly. Not all rows give a size; the values are once, few, many and, for expanded clones, a class.

-	TRBV7-3	TRBJ2-3	-	CASSLGLSRDTQYF	TGTGCCAGCAGCCTCGGACTTTCCAGGGATACGCAGTATTTT
-	TRBV18	TRBJ1-1	TRBD1	CASSLGQGPKAFF	TGTGCCAGCTCACTAGGACAGGGCCCTAAAGCTTTCTTT
-	TRBV30	TRBJ2-5	-	CAWAPGVKRETQYF	TGTGCCTGGGCCCCGGGGGTGAAGCGGGAGACCCAGTACTTC
-	TRBV28	TRBJ2-3	TRBD1	CASSLSSTGGSSTDTQYF	TGTGCCAGCAGTTTATCTTCCACAGGGGGCTCTAGCACAGATACGCAGTATTTT
-	TRBV6-5	TRBJ2-1	TRBD2	CASRPAGGLNNEQFF	TGTGCCAGCAGGCCGGCGGGGGGGTTGAACAATGAGCAGTTCTTC
-	TRBV5-4	TRBJ1-1	-	CASSTNTEAFF	TGTGCCAGCAGCACTAACACTGAAGCTTTCTTT
-	TRBV3-1/TRBV3-2	TRBJ1-6	-	CASSQVEGDSPLHF	TGTGCCAGCAGCCAAGTCGAGGGAGATTCACCCCTCCACTTT
once	TRBV2	TRBJ2-7	-	CASSRPLTGGDAYEQYF	TGTGCCAGCAGCCGGCCCCTAACAGGGGGGGATGCCTACGAGCAGTACTTC
-	TRBV5-8	TRBJ1-5	-	CASSLGVSAGNQPQHF	TGTGCCAGCAGCTTGGGAGTTTCTGCGGGAAATCAGCCCCAGCATTTT
-	TRBV30	TRBJ1-5	-	CAWAPPNQPQHF	TGTGCCTGGGCTCCCCCTAATCAGCCCCAGCATTTT
-	TRBV2	TRBJ2-5	TRBD2	CAGGAGVSRETQYF	TGTGCCGGGGGAGCGGGGGTGAGCAGGGAGACCCAGTACTTC
-	TRBV5-1	TRBJ2-3	TRBD2	CASSASTSGRPADTQYF	TGCGCCAGCAGCGCCTCGACTAGCGGGAGGCCCGCAGATACGCAGTATTTT
once	TRBV24-1	TRBJ1-5	-	CATSEAGPSNQPQHF	TGTGCCACCAGTGAAGCGGGGCCTAGCAATCAGCCCCAGCATTTT
-	TRBV12-5	TRBJ2-5	-	CASALSSGSPSQETQYF	TGTGCTAGTGCCCTTTCATCGGGGTCCCCCTCCCAAGAGACCCAGTACTTC
-	TRBV7-2	TRBJ1-1	-	CASSAVRNTEAFF	TGTGCCAGCAGCGCAGTCAGGAACACTGAAGCTTTCTTT
-	TRBV28	TRBJ1-2	-	CASSFRGAHLMNGYTF	TGTGCCAGCAGTTTTCGGGGGGCCCACTTGATGAATGGCTACACCTTC
few	TRBV7-9	TRBJ2-7	TRBD1	CASSLGQRISYEQYF	TGTGCCAGCAGCCTGGGACAGAGGATCTCCTACGAGCAGTACTTC
-	TRBV30	TRBJ2-3	-	CACPDRDTTYTQYF	TGTGCCTGCCCTGACCGGGACACCACCTATACGCAGTATTTT
once	TRBV29-1	TRBJ1-5	-	CSVPGGAPGENQPQHF	TGCAGCGTCCCGGGGGGGGCGCCAGGGGAGAATCAGCCCCAGCATTTT
few	TRBV5-6	TRBJ1-2	TRBD1	CASSWDRGRDGYTF	TGTGCCAGCAGCTGGGACAGGGGAAGGGATGGCTACACCTTC
-	TRBV6-6	TRBJ2-3	TRBD1	CASSPPGQSPDTQYF	TGTGCCAGCAGCCCACCGGGACAGTCACCAGATACGCAGTATTTT
-	TRBV5-1	TRBJ2-5	-	CASSPRGLETQYF	TGCGCCAGCAGCCCTAGGGGGTTGGAGACCCAGTACTTC
-	TRBV13	TRBJ1-2	-	CASSLEGRGYTF	TGTGCCAGCAGCTTGGAGGGTCGGGGCTACACCTTC
-	TRBV29-1	TRBJ2-4	TRBD1	CSVAGQENIQYF	TGCAGCGTTGCGGGACAGGAAAACATTCAGTACTTC
-	TRBV30	TRBJ1-1	-	CAWSFSMNTEAFF	TGTGCCTGGAGTTTTTCCATGAACACTGAAGCTTTCTTT
-	TRBV28	TRBJ1-2	TRBD1	CASSYRTGRAGYTF	TGTGCCAGCAGTTACAGGACAGGGCGTGCTGGCTACACCTTC
-	TRBV28	TRBJ2-5	-	CASSWPNQETQYF	TGTGCCAGCAGTTGGCCGAACCAAGAGACCCAGTACTTC
-	TRBV11-3	TRBJ2-2	-	CASSFSAGYPNTGELFF	TGTGCCAGCAGCTTCTCAGCAGGGTATCCTAACACCGGGGAGCTGTTTTTT
-	TRBV19	TRBJ2-7	-	CASSMQGSTSYEQYF	TGTGCCAGTAGTATGCAGGGGTCTACATCCTACGAGCAGTACTTC
-	TRBV18	TRBJ1-3	-	CASSSIKGLGNTIYF	TGTGCCAGCTCATCGATTAAGGGACTAGGAAACACCATATATTTT
-	TRBV2	TRBJ2-7	-	CASIYSASYEQYF	TGTGCCAGCATCTACTCGGCTAGCTACGAGCAGTACTTC
-	TRBV24-1	TRBJ1-5	-	CATSDAGAGNQPQHF	TGTGCCACCAGTGACGCAGGGGCAGGCAATCAGCCCCAGCATTTT
-	TRBV19	TRBJ1-3	-	CASSISSGISGNTIYF	TGTGCCAGTAGTATTTCTTCGGGGATCTCTGGAAACACCATATATTTT
-	TRBV30	TRBJ1-5	-	CAWSVQSNQPQHF	TGTGCCTGGAGTGTTCAGAGCAATCAGCCCCAGCATTTT
-	TRBV5-1	TRBJ2-1	-	CASSPGILSSYNEQFF	TGCGCCAGCAGCCCCGGGATTTTGAGCTCCTACAATGAGCAGTTCTTC
-	TRBV7-6	TRBJ2-3	TRBD2	CASSLKRGVSTDTQYF	TGTGCCAGCAGCTTAAAGCGGGGGGTTAGCACAGATACGCAGTATTTT
once	TRBV3-1/TRBV3-2	TRBJ2-7	TRBD2	CASSPVGLAGSYEQYF	TGTGCCAGCAGCCCCGTGGGACTAGCGGGATCCTACGAGCAGTACTTC
-	TRBV7-8	TRBJ2-3	TRBD2	CASSLRGTTSGRDTDTQYF	TGTGCCAGCAGCTTAAGGGGCACTACTAGCGGGAGGGATACAGATACGCAGTATTTT
few	TRBV7-9	TRBJ1-6	-	CASSSSQGYNSPLHF	TGTGCCAGCAGCTCCAGCCAGGGGTATAATTCACCCCTCCACTTT
-	TRBV29-1	TRBJ2-1	-	CSAGLYNEQFF	TGCAGTGCGGGCCTTTACAATGAGCAGTTCTTC
-	TRBV5-1	TRBJ1-2	-	CASSSTAGSNYGYTF	TGCGCCAGCAGCTCAACCGCCGGGAGCAACTATGGCTACACCTTC
-	TRBV27	TRBJ1-6	TRBD1	CASSSGTVGGYSPLHF	TGTGCCAGCAGTTCCGGGACAGTGGGAGGATATTCACCCCTCCACTTT
-	TRBV5-6	TRBJ2-5	TRBD2	CASSTPTGWEGETQYF	TGTGCCAGCAGCACTCCGACGGGTTGGGAGGGGGAGACCCAGTACTTC
-	TRBV3-1/TRBV3-2	TRBJ1-2	-	CASSQEERRGYGYTF	TGTGCCAGCAGCCAAGAGGAACGGAGGGGATATGGCTACACCTTC
-	TRBV30	TRBJ2-7	TRBD2	CACSSGGSSYEQYF	TGTGCCTGTTCTAGCGGGGGGAGCTCCTACGAGCAGTACTTC
-	TRBV6-5	TRBJ2-7	-	CASRGEGRSSYEQYF	TGTGCCAGCAGAGGAGAGGGGAGGAGCTCCTACGAGCAGTACTTC
once	TRBV30	TRBJ2-7	-	CAWSGGGHEQYF	TGTGCCTGGAGTGGAGGTGGCCACGAGCAGTACTTC
-	TRBV23-1	TRBJ1-5	TRBD1	CASGGLVGQGSGQPQHF	TGCGCCAGCGGAGGACTAGTAGGACAGGGCTCCGGTCAGCCCCAGCATTTT
-	TRBV11-2	TRBJ2-3	-	CASSPRLSVAALRTDTQYF	TGTGCCAGCAGCCCCCGTCTGTCGGTAGCGGCCCTCCGCACAGATACGCAGTATTTT
-	TRBV6-1	TRBJ2-7	TRBD1	CASSGGTGLSSPTSYEQYF	TGTGCCAGCAGTGGGGGGACAGGCCTCTCATCCCCGACATCCTACGAGCAGTACTTC
few	TRBV6-1	TRBJ2-1	TRBD2	CASSETSGGVGEQFF	TGTGCCAGCAGTGAAACATCGGGGGGGGTCGGTGAGCAGTTCTTC
-	TRBV4-1	TRBJ2-7	TRBD2	CASSLAAGDVYEQYF	TGCGCCAGCAGCCTGGCAGCGGGAGACGTTTACGAGCAGTACTTC
-	TRBV19	TRBJ1-5	TRBD1	CASSPGGRSQPQHF	TGTGCCAGTAGTCCAGGGGGAAGGAGTCAGCCCCAGCATTTT
-	TRBV5-4	TRBJ1-1	TRBD1	CASSLGQGTYTEAFF	TGTGCCAGCAGCTTAGGACAGGGGACCTACACTGAAGCTTTCTTT
once	TRBV5-1	TRBJ2-7	TRBD1	CASSLSAQGASEQYF	TGCGCCAGCAGCTTGAGCGCACAGGGGGCTAGCGAGCAGTACTTC
-	TRBV27	TRBJ2-6	-	CASRAGVSGANVLTF	TGTGCCAGCAGGGCAGGGGTCTCTGGGGCCAACGTCCTGACTTTC
-	TRBV6-5	TRBJ1-5	-	CASRRSSNQPQHF	TGTGCCAGCAGGCGAAGTAGCAATCAGCCCCAGCATTTT
-	TRBV19	TRBJ1-1	TRBD1	CASSMFSGGLSSGTEAFF	TGTGCCAGTAGTATGTTTTCAGGGGGTTTGAGCTCTGGCACTGAAGCTTTCTTT
once	TRBV9	TRBJ2-6	-	CASSVGAARANVLTF	TGTGCCAGCAGCGTAGGGGCCGCAAGGGCCAACGTCCTGACTTTC